These 24 T cell receptor beta chains were sequenced from one sample in a study of cytomegalovirus exposure and HLA in healthy donors. Method: immunoSEQ multiplex PCR; TCRdb's copy keeps in-frame clones and lacks some. The sample includes about 83,000 clones, roughly 96% of them seen just once. The sample comprised PBMCs. The receptors were gathered from a woman between 18 and 29 years old in good health and CMV-seronegative.

The chain employs TRBV18 and TRBJ1-3; D is possibly TRBD1 (6 bases). There are 18 residues in the CDR3. Trimming removed 3 bases from V and 2 bases from J, with 20 bases in between. The germline gives CDR1 KGHSH, CDR2 LQKENI. In DNA form, the CDR3 reads TGTGCCAGCTCACCCATGGCAGGGGTCTTAAAAACTGGAAACACCATATATTTT. Translating gives CASSPMAGVLKTGNTIYF.

The chain employs TRBV27 and TRBJ1-1, with D perhaps matching TRBD1 (6 bases). The germline gives CDR1 MNHEY, CDR2 SMNVEV (reference sequence). V was cut by 8 bases and J by 0 bases, with 10 bases left in between. The CDR3 spans 13 residues. CDR3 DNA sequence: TGTGCCAGCCGCGGACAGATGAACACTGAAGCTTTCTTT. It specifies CASRGQMNTEAFF.

This chain connects TRBV15 to TRBJ1-4, with D maybe TRBD1 (5 bases). Per germline, CDR1 LNHNV and CDR2 YYDKDF (reference sequence). V was clipped by 5 bases and J by 3 bases, with 22 bases between them. CDR3 length: 18 residues. The CDR3 here is CATSGLPLGVGANEKLFF. CDR3 nucleotide sequence: TGTGCCACCAGCGGGCTACCCTTAGGGGTTGGGGCTAATGAAAAACTGTTTTTT. Based on the CDR3 plus reference TRBV15 and TRBJ1-4, the full variable domain is DAMVIQNPRYQVTQFGKPVTLSCSQTLNHNVMYWYQQKSSQAPKLLFHYYDKDFNNEADTPDNFQSRRPNTSFCFLDIRSPGLGDTAMYLCATSGLPLGVGANEKLFFGSGTQLSVL.

The CDR3 protein is CASSQQVGNQPQHF. For the CDR3, the DNA is TGTGCCAGCAGTCAACAGGTCGGCAATCAGCCCCAGCATTTT. The V and J genes are TRBV2 and TRBJ1-5, with D perhaps TRBD1 (5 bases). Germline V gene lookup returns CDR1 SNHLY and CDR2 FYNNEI. Trimming left V 5 bases short and J 2 bases short, with 10 bases between. CDR3 length equals 14 residues.

V and J are TRBV30 and TRBJ1-1, with D possibly matching TRBD1 (5 bases). The CDR3 consists of 13 residues. Trimming stripped 4 bases from V and 4 bases from J, with 13 bases between. Germline CDR1 reads GTSNPN; CDR2 reads SVGIG (reference sequence). The DNA for the CDR3 is TGTGCCTGGAACCCAGGGTTGAGCACTGAAGCTTTCTTT. Amino acid sequence: CAWNPGLSTEAFF.

V usage is TRBV18 and J usage is TRBJ2-7, with D possibly TRBD1 on 5 matching bases. CDR3 length: 12 residues. V lost 4 bases to trimming and J lost 7 bases, with 11 bases between them. Germline V gene data show CDR1 as KGHSH and CDR2 as LQKENI. Written as DNA, the CDR3 is TGTGCCAGCTCACAAGGACACCTTGAGCAGTACTTC. Encoded protein: CASSQGHLEQYF.

This chain joins TRBV7-8 and TRBJ1-1, with D uncertain. V was shortened by 2 bases and J by 6 bases, with 10 bases between the two germline ends. Per the germline V gene, CDR1 is SGHVS and CDR2 is FQNEAQ. The CDR3 loop spans 13 amino acids. CDR3 in amino acids: CASSLLEGAEAFF. The CDR3 nucleotides are TGTGCCAGCAGCTTACTTGAGGGCGCTGAAGCTTTCTTT. The variable domain in full, completed from reference TRBV7-8 and TRBJ1-1, reads GAGVSQSPRYKVAKRGQDVALRCDPISGHVSLFWYQQALGQGPEFLTYFQNEAQLDKSGLPSDRFFAERPEGSVSTLKIQRTQQEDSAVYLCASSLLEGAEAFFGQGTRLTVV.

V and J are TRBV5-1 and TRBJ2-7; TRBD2 aligns across 7 bases. The germline V gene has CDR1 SGHRS and CDR2 YFSETQ. The length of the CDR3 is 14 residues. The V gene end was trimmed by 2 bases and the J gene end by 4 bases; junction bases not matched to a gene: 6. Here the CDR3 DNA reads TGCGCCAGCAGCTTTGAGCGGGATAGGTACGAGCAGTACTTC. Protein: CASSFERDRYEQYF.

V is TRBV10-1 and J is TRBJ1-1; a weak D match, TRBD1 (6 bases). Looked up from germline, CDR1 is WNHNN and CDR2 is SYGVQD (reference sequence). The V end was cut by 0 bases, the J end by 4 bases, with 6 bases between. The CDR3 sequence is 13 residues long. The CDR3 loop reads CASSESGGTEAFF. In DNA form, the CDR3 reads TGCGCCAGCAGTGAGTCAGGGGGCACTGAAGCTTTCTTT.

This rearrangement joins TRBV7-2 to TRBJ2-6; D gene uncertain. The germline V gene encodes CDR1 SGHTA and CDR2 FQGNSA. Trimming removed 1 base at V and 1 base at J, with 8 bases between. CDR3 size: 16 residues. CDR3 loop: CASSLGLVSGANVLTF. The CDR3 nucleotides are TGTGCCAGCAGCTTAGGGTTAGTGTCTGGGGCCAACGTCCTGACTTTC.

The genes are TRBV19 and TRBJ1-2; 7 bases agree with TRBD1. This CDR3 comprises 12 residues. J was trimmed by 10 bases and V by 5 bases; bases with no gene match: 7. Germline values: CDR1 LNHDA, CDR2 SQIVND (reference sequence). CDR3 nucleotides: TGTGCCAGTAGTCCTCGACAGGGCGCCTACACCTTC. Translation: CASSPRQGAYTF. The complete variable domain, with remaining parts taken from reference TRBV19 and TRBJ1-2, reads DGGITQSPKYLFRKEGQNVTLSCEQNLNHDAMYWYRQDPGQGLRLIYYSQIVNDFQKGDIAEGYSVSREKKESFPLTVTSAQKNPTAFYLCASSPRQGAYTFGSGTRLTVV.

The chain recombines TRBV4-2 with TRBJ2-7; 7 bases align to TRBD1. The germline V gene has CDR1 LGHNA and CDR2 YNFKEQ. The length of the CDR3 is 16 residues. Trimming cost V 3 bases and J 3 bases; bases outside gene matches: 11. CDR3 DNA sequence: TGTGCCAGCAGCCAGGTTACCGGGACAGAGAACTACGAGCAGTACTTC. Amino acids: CASSQVTGTENYEQYF.

The chain joins TRBV7-9 to TRBJ2-3; possible D gene TRBD2, 7 bases. The germline V gene encodes CDR1 SEHNR and CDR2 FQNEAQ (reference sequence). The CDR3 is 15 amino acids. The V gene lost 5 bases and the J gene lost 3 bases, with 15 bases spanning the gap. The CDR3 DNA follows: TGTGCCAGCAGCCCTAGGGGGGGCACGACAGATACGCAGTATTTT. This codes for CASSPRGGTTDTQYF.

This clone occurred once. This chain uses TRBV25-1 with TRBJ2-7; 8 bases map to TRBD2. Unmatched junction bases numbered 4, after V lost 2 bases and J lost 1 base. Germline CDR1 MGHDK, CDR2 SYGVNS. CDR3 size: 15 residues. The chain's CDR3 is CASSEITSGSYEQYF. DNA of the CDR3: TGTGCCAGCAGTGAAATCACTAGCGGTTCCTACGAGCAGTACTTC.

The chain employs TRBV7-8 and TRBJ1-5; D unclear. V was pared by 3 bases and J by 1 base, with 4 bases between. This CDR3 has 13 amino acids. CDR1 and CDR2 (germline): SGHVS, FQNEAQ. Here the CDR3 reads CASSFQSNQPQHF. The CDR3 bases are TGTGCCAGCAGCTTTCAGAGCAATCAGCCCCAGCATTTT.

J is TRBJ2-1 and V is TRBV19, with a tentative D call TRBD2 (6 bases). CDR3 length equals 13 residues. V was shortened by 4 bases and J by 8 bases, with 12 bases between the two germline ends. CDR1 and CDR2 from the germline V gene are LNHDA and SQIVND (reference sequence). The CDR3 loop reads CASSTGTLYEQFF. DNA for the CDR3: TGTGCCAGTAGTACCGGGACTCTCTATGAGCAGTTCTTC.

The chain combines TRBV23-1 with TRBJ2-7, with a weak D call TRBD2 (6 bases). TRBV23-1 carries the ORF label, with uncertain function. There are 16 residues in the CDR3. V was pared by 0 bases and J by 11 bases, with 23 bases between. CDR3 amino acids: CASSQSMVRDSPVEYF. The CDR3 DNA is TGCGCCAGCAGTCAATCGATGGTCAGGGACTCCCCGGTGGAGTACTTC.

The CDR3 protein is CASSPVRSGDTYEQYF. The CDR3 DNA is TGTGCCAGCTCACCAGTGAGGTCCGGAGATACCTACGAGCAGTACTTC. The rearrangement joins TRBV18 to TRBJ2-7; D gene uncertain. V was shortened by 2 bases and J by 2 bases, with 16 bases between the two germline ends. The CDR3 spans 16 residues. Germline CDR1 is KGHSH and CDR2 is LQKENI.

V and J are TRBV15 and TRBJ1-1, with 8 bases aligning to TRBD1. CDR3 length: 15 residues. Germline loops: CDR1 LNHNV, CDR2 YYDKDF (reference sequence). The trim removed 4 bases at V and 4 bases at J, leaving 8 bases unmatched. The chain's CDR3 is CATSIHRGESTEAFF. In nucleotides, the CDR3 is TGTGCCACCAGCATACACAGGGGGGAGTCCACTGAAGCTTTCTTT. Supplemented by reference TRBV15 and TRBJ1-1, the full variable domain reads DAMVIQNPRYQVTQFGKPVTLSCSQTLNHNVMYWYQQKSSQAPKLLFHYYDKDFNNEADTPDNFQSRRPNTSFCFLDIRSPGLGDTAMYLCATSIHRGESTEAFFGQGTRLTVV.

The gene calls are TRBV7-9 and TRBJ2-1, with 15 positions matching TRBD2. Germline V CDR1 and CDR2: SEHNR, FQNEAQ (reference sequence). After removal of 1 base from V and 6 bases from J, the junction contained 1 base not matched to a gene. This CDR3 has 16 residues. The CDR3 DNA reads as TGTGCCAGCAGCTTAGGGACTAGCGGGAGGGTCAATGAGCAGTTCTTC. It is translated as CASSLGTSGRVNEQFF.

The V and J genes are TRBV25-1 and TRBJ2-3; unclear D gene. CDR1 and CDR2 (germline): MGHDK, SYGVNS. V shed 6 bases and J shed 3 bases, with 10 bases lying between them. The CDR3 length is 13 residues. The CDR3 nucleotides read TGTGCCAGCAGGCAGACTGGGACAGATACGCAGTATTTT. Amino acids: CASRQTGTDTQYF. Looking up the rest from reference TRBV25-1 and TRBJ2-3 gives the full variable domain: EADIYQTPRYLVIGTGKKITLECSQTMGHDKMYWYQQDPGMELHLIHYSYGVNSTEKGDLSSESTVSRIRTEHFPLTLESARPSHTSQYLCASRQTGTDTQYFGPGTRLTVL.

This rearrangement joins TRBV10-1 to TRBJ2-7, with a tentative D call TRBD1 (6 bases). Germline CDR1 and CDR2: WNHNN and SYGVQD (reference sequence). V lost 6 bases and J lost 6, with 18 bases in between. The CDR3 totals 14 residues. CDR3 sequence: CASSMTGTGSEQYF. In DNA, the CDR3 is TGCGCCAGCAGCATGACAGGAACGGGCTCCGAGCAGTACTTC.

The V gene is TRBV11-2, the J gene TRBJ1-4; unclear D gene. From germline, CDR1 is SGHAT and CDR2 FQNNGV. The V end lost 5 bases, the J end lost 7 bases, and 17 bases lay between the germline ends. This CDR3 contains 15 residues. In DNA form, the CDR3 reads TGTGCCAGCAGCCCCGTCCCCCAGGCAACTGAAAAACTGTTTTTT. Residues: CASSPVPQATEKLFF. The whole variable domain, remainder taken from reference TRBV11-2 and TRBJ1-4, is EAGVAQSPRYKIIEKRQSVAFWCNPISGHATLYWYQQILGQGPKLLIQFQNNGVVDDSQLPKDRFSAERLKGVDSTLKIQPAKLEDSAVYLCASSPVPQATEKLFFGSGTQLSVL.

The J gene is TRBJ2-3, the V gene TRBV27, with unresolved D. Looked up from germline, CDR1 is MNHEY and CDR2 is SMNVEV (reference sequence). This CDR3 has 14 residues. Trimming left V 3 bases short and J 2 bases short, with 9 bases between. The CDR3 coding sequence is TGTGCCAGCAGTTTTAACAGCAACACAGATACGCAGTATTTT. It is translated as CASSFNSNTDTQYF.